These 14 T cell receptor beta chains were sequenced from one sample in a study of blood T cell repertoires in COVID-19. Method: immunoSEQ multiplex PCR; TCRdb's copy keeps in-frame clones and lacks some. The data show 80,000 to 95,000 clones, with approximately 81% seen just once and roughly 25% held by the top ten. The specimen was peripheral blood. These receptor sequences come from a man of 80 years or more with active or convalescent COVID-19.

V and J are TRBV27 and TRBJ2-2, with D tentatively TRBD1 (5 bases). V lost 8 bases and J 3 bases, leaving 16 bases between the germline ends. Germline V gives CDR1 MNHEY, CDR2 SMNVEV (reference sequence). This CDR3 contains 15 residues. CDR3 in amino acids: CASGRQGYYTGELFF. The CDR3 DNA reads TGTGCCAGCGGCCGGCAGGGCTATTACACCGGGGAGCTGTTTTTT.

The table lists this clone with a few counts. This rearrangement joins TRBV30 to TRBJ1-5, with 9 bases identical to TRBD1. Germline V gene lookup returns CDR1 GTSNPN and CDR2 SVGIG (reference sequence). The CDR3 sequence is 13 residues long. The V segment lost 1 base and the J segment 9 bases; nucleotides outside the gene matches: 4. The CDR3 loop is CAWSGTGASPQHF. As DNA, the CDR3 is TGTGCCTGGAGTGGGACAGGGGCCTCGCCCCAGCATTTT.

This clone was seen a single time. The J gene is TRBJ2-7, the V gene TRBV6-5, with D perhaps matching TRBD1 (6 bases). The CDR3 sequence is 15 residues long. V was clipped by 0 bases and J by 0 bases, with 9 bases between them. Germline loops: CDR1 MNHEY, CDR2 SVGAGI. As DNA, the CDR3 is TGTGCCAGCAGTTACTCTGCAGGGGTCTCCTACGAGCAGTACTTC. The encoded protein is CASSYSAGVSYEQYF.

V is TRBV27 and J is TRBJ1-2; TRBD1 matches at 8 bases. The CDR3 is made up of 13 amino acids. Germline CDR1 and CDR2: MNHEY and SMNVEV (reference sequence). Unmatched junction bases numbered 3, after V lost 5 bases and J lost 4 bases. The CDR3 DNA sequence: TGTGCCAGCAGTCTAGGGACAGGCTATGGCTACACCTTC. The encoded protein is CASSLGTGYGYTF.

The chain recombines TRBV18 with TRBJ1-2; 11 bases are a match to TRBD1. This CDR3 has 15 amino acids. With V trimmed by 4 bases and J by 4 bases, 5 bases remained unmatched. The germline V gene has CDR1 KGHSH and CDR2 LQKENI. This chain's CDR3 is CASSLGQGDSYGYTF. The CDR3 DNA sequence: TGTGCCAGCTCACTGGGACAGGGGGACTCCTATGGCTACACCTTC.

The rearrangement uses TRBV9 and TRBJ2-1, with D perhaps TRBD2 (7 bases). The V and J ends lost 0 bases and 3 bases respectively, with 10 bases between them. The CDR3 is 15 amino acids. Germline V lookup: CDR1 SGDLS, CDR2 YYNGEE. The CDR3 loop is CASSVAGGVYNEQFF. In nucleotides, the CDR3 is TGTGCCAGCAGCGTAGCGGGGGGCGTCTACAATGAGCAGTTCTTC. Supplemented by reference TRBV9 and TRBJ2-1, the full variable domain reads DSGVTQTPKHLITATGQRVTLRCSPRSGDLSVYWYQQSLDQGLQFLIQYYNGEERAKGNILERFSAQQFPDLHSELNLSSLELGDSALYFCASSVAGGVYNEQFFGPGTRLTVL.

The V gene is TRBV5-4, the J gene TRBJ1-2; 7 bases fit TRBD1. V dropped 4 bases and J dropped 4; count of bases not matched to a gene: 7. Germline CDR1 SGHNT, CDR2 YYREEE (reference sequence). There are 14 residues in the CDR3. CDR3 loop: CASSARKGAYGYTF. In DNA form, the CDR3 reads TGTGCCAGCAGCGCAAGAAAGGGGGCCTATGGCTACACCTTC.

The DNA for the CDR3 is TGTGCCAGCAGCCCCTGGACAGGGACACCCGGGGAGCTGTTTTTT. This gives the protein CASSPWTGTPGELFF. J is TRBJ2-2 and V is TRBV5-8; 8 bases align to TRBD1. This CDR3 spans 15 amino acids. CDR1 and CDR2 from the germline V gene are SGHTS and YDEGEE. The junction had 8 bases not matched to a gene; V was cut back by 4 bases and J by 6 bases.

V gene TRBV7-2 combines with J gene TRBJ2-7, with 9 bases aligning to TRBD1. The CDR3 is made up of 15 amino acids. The ends lost 0 bases at V and 5 bases at J; junction bases unmatched: 5. Germline V lookup: CDR1 SGHTA, CDR2 FQGNSA. DNA of the CDR3: TGTGCCAGCAGCTTAGCGGGACAGGGAAACGACGAGCAGTACTTC. This gives the protein CASSLAGQGNDEQYF.

The rearrangement links TRBV4-1 to TRBJ2-5, with 7 bases fitting TRBD2. CDR1 MGHRA and CDR2 YSYEKL come from the germline V gene. V gave up 4 bases and J gave up 1 base; unmatched junction bases: 12. The CDR3 extends over 17 amino acids. The CDR3: CASSPGGTGESQETQYF. The DNA for the CDR3 is TGCGCCAGCAGCCCGGGGGGAACAGGAGAGAGCCAAGAGACCCAGTACTTC.

This clone has only one observation. The chain recombines TRBV9 with TRBJ2-3, with 10 bases matching TRBD2. The CDR3 spans 15 residues. V was pared by 4 bases and J by 3 bases, with 5 bases of the junction left unmatched. The germline CDR1 and CDR2 sequences are SGDLS and YYNGEE. CDR3 amino acids: CASSTTGLATDTQYF. Written as DNA, the CDR3 is TGTGCCAGCAGCACGACGGGACTAGCGACAGATACGCAGTATTTT.

This clone was detected once. The chain combines TRBV6-4 with TRBJ2-3; 10 bases agree with TRBD1. V lost 4 bases, J lost 5 bases, and 6 bases stayed unmatched. Germline V lookup: CDR1 MRHNA, CDR2 SNTAGT. The CDR3 is 15 amino acids. As DNA, the CDR3 is TGTGCCAGCAGTGTCGGACAGGGGGAGGGAGATACGCAGTATTTT. It encodes CASSVGQGEGDTQYF.

This clone has just a few counts. The rearrangement joins TRBV3-1 (or the pseudogene TRBV3-2) to TRBJ1-1, with D possibly being TRBD1 (5 bases). Germline CDR1 and CDR2: LGHDT and YNNKEL (reference sequence). Trimming took 0 bases from V and 3 from J, leaving 11 bases between them. CDR3 length: 15 amino acids. This CDR3 is CASSQEGEGYTEAFF. DNA of the CDR3: TGTGCCAGCAGCCAAGAGGGGGAGGGTTACACTGAAGCTTTCTTT.

The chain employs TRBV19 and TRBJ1-1; D uncertain. Germline values: CDR1 LNHDA, CDR2 SQIVND (reference sequence). V was pared by 5 bases and J by 5 bases, with 18 bases between. The CDR3 runs 15 residues. This CDR3 is CASSQRASRGTEAFF. The CDR3 DNA is TGTGCCAGTAGTCAGAGGGCTTCCCGAGGGACTGAAGCTTTCTTT.